Listed here are 22 T cell receptor beta chains from one sample, sequenced in a study of response to subunit inactivated influenza vaccine. TCRdb re-called the RT-PCR reads with MiXCR, one entry per CDR3 protein. The table lists approximately 700,000 distinct CDR3 sequences, roughly 13% of them singletons. The input for sequencing was PBMCs from blood, taken roughly 2 weeks before vaccination. These receptors were collected from a man aged 45-65 years who received an inactivated influenza vaccine.

The sample holds a few counts of this clonotype. V gene TRBV11-2 combines with J gene TRBJ2-2; 7 bases match TRBD2. Per the germline V gene, CDR1 is SGHAT and CDR2 is FQNNGV. The CDR3 runs to 15 residues. The junction had 6 bases not matched to a gene; V was cut back by 2 bases and J by 6 bases. The CDR3 is CASSLMRLASGELFF. For the CDR3, the DNA is TGTGCCAGCAGCTTAATGAGACTAGCTTCCGGGGAGCTGTTTTTT.

The V call is TRBV6-5, the J call TRBJ2-3, with D hard to call. There are 15 residues in the CDR3. V lost 4 bases and J 0 bases, leaving 11 bases between the germline ends. The germline V gene has CDR1 MNHEY and CDR2 SVGAGI. CDR3 region: CASSSTRTSTDTQYF. DNA for the CDR3: TGTGCCAGCAGTTCAACTCGAACTAGCACAGATACGCAGTATTTT.

In the case of this clonotype: One end of the junction is discordant with germline, which a read error may explain. The V gene is TRBV7-9, the J gene TRBJ1-2; D not certain. Germline loops: CDR1 SEHNR, CDR2 FQNEAQ (reference sequence). The CDR3 is made up of 12 amino acids. CDR3 amino acids: CASSSSDYGHTF. CDR3 sequence (DNA): TGTGCCAGCAGCTCCAGTGACTATGGCCACACCTTC. Looking up the rest from reference TRBV7-9 and TRBJ1-2 gives the full variable domain: DTGVSQNPRHKITKRGQNVTFRCDPISEHNRLYWYRQTLGQGPEFLTYFQNEAQLEKSRLLSDRFSAERPKGSFSTLEIQRTEQGDSAMYLCASSSSDYGHTFGSGTRLTVV.

This clonotype was recorded a few times. This chain joins TRBV4-2 and TRBJ2-3; weak D call: TRBD2 (6 bases). V was pared by 0 bases and J by 3 bases, with 16 bases between. Per germline, CDR1 LGHNA and CDR2 YNFKEQ. The CDR3 has 17 amino acids. DNA for the CDR3: TGTGCCAGCAGCCAAGAGAGCCGACTAGATAGGACAGATACGCAGTATTTT. Translation gives CASSQESRLDRTDTQYF.

This clonotype was counted ten times or more. This chain uses TRBV6-1 with TRBJ1-5; D is unresolved. The CDR3 totals 14 residues. Looked up from germline, CDR1 is MNHNS and CDR2 is SASEGT. Trimming took off 0 bases at V and 2 bases at J, with 5 bases between the two ends. The CDR3 region is CASSEAWGNQPQHF. The CDR3 DNA follows: TGTGCCAGCAGTGAAGCCTGGGGCAATCAGCCCCAGCATTTT.

The sample holds a few counts of this clonotype. The chain uses TRBV4-1 and TRBJ1-1; maybe TRBD1 (5 bases). The V gene's germline CDR1 is MGHRA and CDR2 YSYEKL. CDR3 length: 15 residues. V lost 4 bases and J 0 bases, leaving 12 bases between the germline ends. The CDR3 region has the DNA TGCGCCAGCAGCCCCTTTTGGGGCATGAACACTGAAGCTTTCTTT. Translation gives CASSPFWGMNTEAFF.

V gene TRBV27 combines with J gene TRBJ2-5; TRBD2 aligns across 9 bases. V was clipped by 3 bases and J by 1 base; unmatched bases: 12. Germline V gives CDR1 MNHEY, CDR2 SMNVEV (reference sequence). CDR3 length: 18 amino acids. As DNA, the CDR3 is TGTGCCAGCAGTTTGGGTCTTGAGGGACTAGCATCCCAAGAGACCCAGTACTTC. Amino acids: CASSLGLEGLASQETQYF.

In its sample, this clonotype was seen a few times. The chain links TRBV20-1 to TRBJ2-5; 7 positions match TRBD1. The CDR3 is 13 amino acids. Trimming at V came to 6 bases and at J to 5 bases, leaving 9 bases not matched to a gene. CDR1 is DFQATT, CDR2 SNEGSKA, per germline (reference sequence). Here the CDR3 reads CSAPLTGEETQYF. The CDR3, as DNA: TGCAGTGCACCGCTCACAGGGGAGGAGACCCAGTACTTC.

This rearrangement joins TRBV7-9 to TRBJ2-3; 14 bases agree with TRBD2. The germline V gene encodes CDR1 SEHNR and CDR2 FQNEAQ (reference sequence). Germline trimming cut 5 bases from V and 6 bases from J; bases unmatched to any gene: 10. CDR3 length equals 17 residues. CDR3 sequence: CASSGPGLAGVMDTQYF. In DNA form, the CDR3 reads TGTGCCAGCAGCGGGCCGGGACTAGCGGGAGTCATGGATACGCAGTATTTT.

This clonotype was found many times. The chain combines TRBV2 with TRBJ1-6; TRBD1 is a possible D gene (6 bases). This CDR3 contains 14 residues. V lost 8 bases and J lost 6, with 14 bases in between. From germline, CDR1 is SNHLY and CDR2 FYNNEI. CDR3: CASQFDRTNSPLHF. CDR3 in DNA: TGTGCCAGCCAATTCGACAGGACTAATTCACCCCTCCACTTT.

This clonotype has just a few counts. The J gene is TRBJ1-3, the V gene TRBV3-1; D possibly corresponds to TRBD1 (6 bases). V was shortened by 4 bases and J by 2 bases, with 9 bases between the two germline ends. Germline V lookup: CDR1 LGHDT, CDR2 YNNKEL (reference sequence). This CDR3 is 14 amino acids long. DNA for the CDR3: TGTGCCAGCAGCCTCCGGGACACTGGAAACACCATATATTTT. Its protein product is CASSLRDTGNTIYF.

This chain uses TRBV2 with TRBJ2-3, with 10 bases lining up with TRBD2. The CDR3 has 15 residues. With V trimmed by 1 base and J by 3 bases, 1 base remained unmatched. The V gene's germline CDR1 is SNHLY and CDR2 FYNNEI. The CDR3 DNA follows: TGTGCCAGCAGTGAAGATAGCGGGGGGACAGATACGCAGTATTTT. Residues: CASSEDSGGTDTQYF.

This clonotype was observed a single time. The V gene is TRBV12-3 or TRBV12-4, the J gene TRBJ1-1; D uncertain. CDR3 length equals 14 residues. Deletions cut 6 bases from V and 1 base from J, with 12 bases between. The CDR3 coding sequence is TGTGCCAGCAGGCTCTCGGGTGGGAACACTGAAGCTTTCTTT. It translates to CASRLSGGNTEAFF.

This clonotype was found many times. The rearrangement links TRBV28 to TRBJ2-2; D unclear. The germline V gene has CDR1 MDHEN and CDR2 SYDVKM. V lost 5 bases and J lost 5, with 6 bases in between. The CDR3 length is 12 residues. The CDR3 here is CASSTPTGELFF. CDR3 bases: TGTGCCAGCAGTACACCGACCGGGGAGCTGTTTTTT.

For the CDR3, the DNA is TGCGCCAGCAGCCAAGATCCTAGCGCGTTCTACGAGCAGTACTTC. Translating it yields CASSQDPSAFYEQYF. This chain joins TRBV4-3 and TRBJ2-7, with a weak D call TRBD2 (6 bases). Deletions cut 0 bases from V and 3 bases from J, with 12 bases between. CDR3 length equals 15 residues. Looked up from germline, CDR1 is LGHNA and CDR2 is YSLEER.

V is TRBV5-1 and J is TRBJ2-3; possibly TRBD1 for D (6 bases). This CDR3 spans 14 amino acids. CDR1 and CDR2 (germline): SGHRS, YFSETQ. Trimming took 5 bases from V and 3 from J, leaving 13 bases between them. The CDR3 protein is CASRYRDPTDTQYF. CDR3 nucleotides: TGCGCCAGCAGATACAGGGATCCGACAGATACGCAGTATTTT.

This clonotype was seen more than once but under ten times. V is TRBV5-1 and J is TRBJ2-6; 8 bases are shared with TRBD1. V lost 0 bases to trimming and J lost 4 bases; unmatched junction nucleotides: 6. In germline, CDR1 is SGHRS, CDR2 YFSETQ. This CDR3 is built from 17 residues. CDR3 nucleotides: TGCGCCAGCAGCTTGGGCCAGGGGGCGTTCGGGGCCAACGTCCTGACTTTC. This gives the protein CASSLGQGAFGANVLTF.

V and J are TRBV15 and TRBJ2-7; D is tentatively TRBD1 or TRBD2 (5 bases each). Between the trimmed V and J ends, which lost 1 base and 0 bases, there was a span of 7 bases. Looked up from germline, CDR1 is LNHNV and CDR2 is YYDKDF (reference sequence). CDR3 size: 14 residues. CDR3 region: CATSRGGYSYEQYF. The CDR3 DNA sequence: TGTGCCACCAGCAGAGGGGGGTACTCCTACGAGCAGTACTTC.

CDR3 bases: TGCGCCAGCAGCAAGACAGGGAGCAAAAACATTCAGTACTTC. Translating gives CASSKTGSKNIQYF. The chain combines TRBV5-1 with TRBJ2-4, with 7 bases fitting TRBD1. With V trimmed by 4 bases and J by 3 bases, 4 bases remained unmatched. Germline lookup yields CDR1 SGHRS and CDR2 YFSETQ. The CDR3 consists of 14 residues.

J is TRBJ2-1 and V is TRBV27; weak D call: TRBD1 (5 bases). With 4 bases removed from V and 5 bases from J, the gap between germline ends came to 12 bases. Germline V gene sequence: CDR1 MNHEY, CDR2 SMNVEV (reference sequence). This CDR3 is 14 amino acids long. The CDR3 loop is CASSSIWGDNEQFF. As DNA, the CDR3 is TGTGCCAGCAGTTCTATTTGGGGCGACAATGAGCAGTTCTTC.

The V call is TRBV11-2, the J call TRBJ2-7; the D gene could be TRBD1 or TRBD2 (5 bases each). Per the germline V gene, CDR1 is SGHAT and CDR2 is FQNNGV. V was clipped by 2 bases and J by 2 bases, with 13 bases between them. There are 15 residues in the CDR3. As DNA, the CDR3 is TGTGCCAGCAGCTTACTAGCCCAGGGTCCCTACGAGCAGTACTTC. Its protein is CASSLLAQGPYEQYF.

The chain carries TRBV7-2 and TRBJ2-7; 7 nucleotides agree with TRBD2. Germline assignment: CDR1 SGHTA and CDR2 FQGNSA. V shed 6 bases, J shed 0 bases, and the junction held 8 bases outside the gene matches. CDR3 length: 15 amino acids. The CDR3 loop reads CASSRSGVGSYEQYF. The CDR3 bases are TGTGCCAGCAGTCGGAGCGGGGTCGGCTCCTACGAGCAGTACTTC.